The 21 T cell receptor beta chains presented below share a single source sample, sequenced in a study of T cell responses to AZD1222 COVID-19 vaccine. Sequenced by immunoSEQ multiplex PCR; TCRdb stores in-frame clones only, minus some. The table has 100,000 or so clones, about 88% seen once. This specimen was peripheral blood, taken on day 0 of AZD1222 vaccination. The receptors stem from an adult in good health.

CDR3 sequence: CASSSGGLGNTIYF. The DNA of the CDR3 is TGTGCCAGCAGTTCAGGGGGCCTTGGAAACACCATATATTTT. The chain recombines TRBV5-6 with TRBJ1-3; TRBD1 matches at 8 bases. Germline V gene data show CDR1 as SGHDT and CDR2 as YYEEEE. CDR3 length equals 14 residues. Unmatched junction bases numbered 4, after V lost 5 bases and J lost 3 bases.

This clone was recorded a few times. CDR3 sequence reads: CARSFKLFIHEQYF. CDR3 sequence (DNA): TGTGCCAGAAGCTTTAAGTTATTTATCCACGAGCAGTACTTC. The gene calls are TRBV5-3 and TRBJ2-7; D gene ambiguous. TRBV5-3 is known as an ORF, though its function is uncertain. V shed 2 bases and J shed 5 bases, with 14 bases lying between them. This CDR3 region has 14 residues.

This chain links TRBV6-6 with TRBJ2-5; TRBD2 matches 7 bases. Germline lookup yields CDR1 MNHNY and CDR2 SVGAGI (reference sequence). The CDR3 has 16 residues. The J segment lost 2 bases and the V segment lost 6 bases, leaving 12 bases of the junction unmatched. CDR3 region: CASSYAPGLKQETQYF. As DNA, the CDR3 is TGTGCCAGCAGCTACGCCCCGGGACTAAAACAAGAGACCCAGTACTTC.

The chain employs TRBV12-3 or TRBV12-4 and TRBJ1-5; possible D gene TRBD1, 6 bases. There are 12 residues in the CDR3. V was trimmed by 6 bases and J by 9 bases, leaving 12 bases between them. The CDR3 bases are TGTGCCAGCAGGTCGTTCAGGGGGCCCCAGCATTTT. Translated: CASRSFRGPQHF.

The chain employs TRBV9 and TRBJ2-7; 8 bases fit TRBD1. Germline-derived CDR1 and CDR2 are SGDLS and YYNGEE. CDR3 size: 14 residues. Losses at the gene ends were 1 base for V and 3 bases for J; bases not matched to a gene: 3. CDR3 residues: CASSVNGQGYEQYF. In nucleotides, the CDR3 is TGTGCCAGCAGCGTAAATGGACAGGGCTACGAGCAGTACTTC.

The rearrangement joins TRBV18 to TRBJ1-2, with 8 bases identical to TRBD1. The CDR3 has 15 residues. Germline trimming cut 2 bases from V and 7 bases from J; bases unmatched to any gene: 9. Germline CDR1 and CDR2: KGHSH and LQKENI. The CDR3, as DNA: TGTGCCAGCTCACCAGACCAGGGGGCGTCGGTTGGCTACACCTTC. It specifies CASSPDQGASVGYTF.

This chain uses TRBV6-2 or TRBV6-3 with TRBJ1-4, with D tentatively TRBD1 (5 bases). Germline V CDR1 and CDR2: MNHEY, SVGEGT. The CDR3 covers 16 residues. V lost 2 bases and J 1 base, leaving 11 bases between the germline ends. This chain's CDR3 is CASSYGRAITNEKLFF. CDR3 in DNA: TGTGCCAGCAGTTACGGCAGGGCAATAACTAATGAAAAACTGTTTTTT.

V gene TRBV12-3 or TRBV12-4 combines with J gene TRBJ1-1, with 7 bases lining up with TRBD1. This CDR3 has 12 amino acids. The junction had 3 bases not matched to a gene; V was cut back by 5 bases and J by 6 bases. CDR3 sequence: CASSVQGSEAFF. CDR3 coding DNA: TGTGCCAGCAGTGTACAGGGGTCTGAAGCTTTCTTT.

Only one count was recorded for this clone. CDR3 sequence reads: CASSQSRQGGGETQYF. The DNA of the CDR3 is TGCGCCAGCAGTCAATCCCGACAGGGGGGGGGAGAGACCCAGTACTTC. This sequence joins TRBV23-1 and TRBJ2-5, with 9 nucleotides matching TRBD1. TRBV23-1 is an ORF, and what it does is uncertain. V lost 0 bases and J lost 4; bases outside the gene matches: 6. The CDR3 totals 16 residues.

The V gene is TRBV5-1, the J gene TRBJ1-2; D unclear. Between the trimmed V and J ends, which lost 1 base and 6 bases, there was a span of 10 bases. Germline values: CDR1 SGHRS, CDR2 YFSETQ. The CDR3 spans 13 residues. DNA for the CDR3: TGCGCCAGCAGCTTGCCCGGAGACAATGGCTACACCTTC. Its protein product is CASSLPGDNGYTF.

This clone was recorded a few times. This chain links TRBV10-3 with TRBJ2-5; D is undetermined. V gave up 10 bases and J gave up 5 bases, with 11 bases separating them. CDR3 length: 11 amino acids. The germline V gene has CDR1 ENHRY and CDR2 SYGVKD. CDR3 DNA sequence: TGTGCCACCCAAAACTTGGAGACCCAGTACTTC. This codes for CATQNLETQYF.

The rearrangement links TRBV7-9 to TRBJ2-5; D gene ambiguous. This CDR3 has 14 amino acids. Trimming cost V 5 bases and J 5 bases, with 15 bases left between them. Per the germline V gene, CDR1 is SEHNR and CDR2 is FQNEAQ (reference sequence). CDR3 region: CASSLWTPRETQYF. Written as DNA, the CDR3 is TGTGCCAGCAGCCTATGGACGCCTCGGGAGACCCAGTACTTC.

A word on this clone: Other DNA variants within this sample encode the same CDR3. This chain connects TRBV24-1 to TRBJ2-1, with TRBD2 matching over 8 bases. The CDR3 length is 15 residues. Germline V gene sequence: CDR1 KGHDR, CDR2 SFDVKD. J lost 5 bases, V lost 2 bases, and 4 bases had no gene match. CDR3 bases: TGTGCCACCAGTGATTCCAGCGGGGGAAACAATGAGCAGTTCTTC. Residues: CATSDSSGGNNEQFF.

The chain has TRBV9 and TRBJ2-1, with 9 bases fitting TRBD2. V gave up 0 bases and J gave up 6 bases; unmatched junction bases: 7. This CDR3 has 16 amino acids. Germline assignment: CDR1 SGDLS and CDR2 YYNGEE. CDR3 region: CASSVGGLASLNEQFF. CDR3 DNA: TGTGCCAGCAGCGTAGGCGGACTAGCGTCGCTCAATGAGCAGTTCTTC.

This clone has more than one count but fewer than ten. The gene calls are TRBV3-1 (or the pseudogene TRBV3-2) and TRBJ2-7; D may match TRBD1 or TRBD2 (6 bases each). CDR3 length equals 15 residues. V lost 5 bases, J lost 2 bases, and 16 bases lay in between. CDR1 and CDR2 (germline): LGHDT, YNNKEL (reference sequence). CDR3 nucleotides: TGTGCCAGCAGCTACCAGGGGACTGCAGCCTACGAGCAGTACTTC. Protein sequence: CASSYQGTAAYEQYF.

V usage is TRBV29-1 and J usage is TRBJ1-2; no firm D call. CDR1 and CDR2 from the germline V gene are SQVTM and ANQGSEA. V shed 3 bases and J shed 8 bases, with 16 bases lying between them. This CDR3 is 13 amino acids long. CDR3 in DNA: TGCAGCGTTGATTTGGGTGTAGCGGCGGGCTACACCTTC. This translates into CSVDLGVAAGYTF.

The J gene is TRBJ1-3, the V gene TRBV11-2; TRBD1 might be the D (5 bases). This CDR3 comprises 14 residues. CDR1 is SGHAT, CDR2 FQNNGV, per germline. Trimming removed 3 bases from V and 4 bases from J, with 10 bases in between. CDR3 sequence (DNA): TGTGCCAGCAGCTTCGGGGCTTTCGGAAACACCATATATTTT. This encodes CASSFGAFGNTIYF.

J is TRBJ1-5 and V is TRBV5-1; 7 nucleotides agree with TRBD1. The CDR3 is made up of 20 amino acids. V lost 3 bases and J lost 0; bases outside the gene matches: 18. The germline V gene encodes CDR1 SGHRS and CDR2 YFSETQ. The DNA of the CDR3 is TGCGCCAGCAGCTCCTTGAGGACAGGATCCCCGATTCATAGCAATCAGCCCCAGCATTTT. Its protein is CASSSLRTGSPIHSNQPQHF. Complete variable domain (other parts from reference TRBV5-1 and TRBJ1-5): KAGVTQTPRYLIKTRGQQVTLSCSPISGHRSVSWYQQTPGQGLQFLFEYFSETQRNKGNFPGRFSGRQFSNSRSEMNVSTLELGDSALYLCASSSLRTGSPIHSNQPQHFGDGTRLSIL.

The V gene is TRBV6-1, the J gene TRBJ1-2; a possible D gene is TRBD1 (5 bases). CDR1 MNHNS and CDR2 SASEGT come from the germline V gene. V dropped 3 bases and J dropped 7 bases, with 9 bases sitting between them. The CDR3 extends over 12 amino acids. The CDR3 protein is CASSDQGGGYTF. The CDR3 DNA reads TGTGCCAGCAGTGACCAGGGCGGTGGCTACACCTTC.

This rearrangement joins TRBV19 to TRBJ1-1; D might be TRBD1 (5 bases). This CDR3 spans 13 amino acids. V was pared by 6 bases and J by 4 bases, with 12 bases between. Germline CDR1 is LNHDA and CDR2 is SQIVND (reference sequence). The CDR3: CASRSGTVTEAFF. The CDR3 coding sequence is TGTGCCAGTAGATCGGGGACGGTCACTGAAGCTTTCTTT.

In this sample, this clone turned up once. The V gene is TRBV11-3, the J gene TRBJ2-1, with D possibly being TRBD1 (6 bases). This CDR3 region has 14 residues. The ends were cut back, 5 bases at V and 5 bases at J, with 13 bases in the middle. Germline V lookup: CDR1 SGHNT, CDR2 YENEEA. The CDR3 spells CASSPGAIDNEQFF. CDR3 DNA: TGTGCCAGCAGCCCAGGGGCTATCGACAATGAGCAGTTCTTC.